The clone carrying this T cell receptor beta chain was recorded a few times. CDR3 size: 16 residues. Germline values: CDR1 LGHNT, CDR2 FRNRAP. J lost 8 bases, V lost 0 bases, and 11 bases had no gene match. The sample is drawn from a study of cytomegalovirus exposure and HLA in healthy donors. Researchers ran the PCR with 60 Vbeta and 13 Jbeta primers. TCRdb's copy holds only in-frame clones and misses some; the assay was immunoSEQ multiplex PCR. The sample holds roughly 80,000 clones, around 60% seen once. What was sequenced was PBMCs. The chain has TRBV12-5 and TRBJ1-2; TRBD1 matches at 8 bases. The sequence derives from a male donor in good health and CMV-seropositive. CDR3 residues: CASGLVQAGGAGGYTF. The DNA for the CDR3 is TGTGCTAGTGGTTTGGTACAGGCAGGGGGCGCTGGGGGCTACACCTTC.